A selection of T cell receptor beta chains follows, all from one sample in a study of blood T cell repertoires in COVID-19. Libraries were prepared by immunoSEQ multiplex PCR; TCRdb keeps only in-frame clonotypes and omits some of them. The sample has some 370,000 clones; 80% to 90% are singletons. Sample: peripheral blood. All receptors derive from a woman aged 25 to 39 with COVID-19, enrolled during active disease. CDR3s include the opening cysteine and the closing phenylalanine or tryptophan. A D gene is named only where the DNA matches it firmly. Expanded clones are given a class, and other clones once, few, many or no size at all.

D gene	V gene	J gene	clone size	CDR3 DNA	CDR3 protein
-	TRBV7-8	TRBJ1-6	-	TGTGCCAGCAGCTTAATCAGGAATTCACCCCTCCACTTT	CASSLIRNSPLHF
TRBD2	TRBV6-1	TRBJ2-1	once	TGTGCCAGCAGTGAAGCATTAGGGACTAGCGGGAGCAATGAGCAGTTCTTC	CASSEALGTSGSNEQFF
TRBD2	TRBV5-3	TRBJ2-2	-	TGTGCCAGAAGCCGGGGACTAGCGGGAGTCGGGACCGGGGAGCTGTTTTTT	CARSRGLAGVGTGELFF
-	TRBV7-9	TRBJ1-2	-	TGTGCCAGCAGCTTAGTAGGCCAGGGAGGTGGCTACACCTTC	CASSLVGQGGGYTF
-	TRBV24-1	TRBJ2-7	once	TGTGCCACCAGTGATACGACTAGCTACGAGCAGTACTTC	CATSDTTSYEQYF
TRBD1	TRBV19	TRBJ2-4	-	TGTGCCAGTAGTTTCCGGGACAGGTTATCAGGGAACATTCAGTACTTC	CASSFRDRLSGNIQYF
-	TRBV3-1/TRBV3-2	TRBJ2-3	-	TGTGCCAGCAGCCAAGAGGCCACAGATACGCAGTATTTT	CASSQEATDTQYF
TRBD1	TRBV25-1	TRBJ2-2	-	TGTGCCAGCATCCCCGCCGACAGGGGATACACCGGGGAGCTGTTTTTT	CASIPADRGYTGELFF
TRBD2	TRBV9	TRBJ2-5	-	TGTGCCAGCAGCGTTGGCGGGAGGGCCCTGGAGACCCAGTACTTC	CASSVGGRALETQYF
-	TRBV30	TRBJ1-1	few	TGTGCCTGGAGAAGAATCGGCACTGAAGCTTTCTTT	CAWRRIGTEAFF
-	TRBV6-5	TRBJ2-7	few	TGTGCCAGCAGTTACTATGAGGGCGGCGAGCAGTACTTC	CASSYYEGGEQYF
TRBD1	TRBV7-2	TRBJ2-1	-	TGTGCCAGCAGCTCTTGGACAGGGGTGATGAATGAGCAGTTCTTC	CASSSWTGVMNEQFF
TRBD1	TRBV5-1	TRBJ2-3	-	TGCGCCAGCAGCCGATCAGGGGGCCTCCCGGATACGCAGTATTTT	CASSRSGGLPDTQYF
TRBD2	TRBV5-1	TRBJ2-3	-	TGCGCCAGCAGCCCACTAGCGGGCACAGATACGCAGTATTTT	CASSPLAGTDTQYF
-	TRBV28	TRBJ2-1	-	TGTGCCAGCAGTTTATTGGGGCGGCCCCATGAGCAGTTCTTC	CASSLLGRPHEQFF
-	TRBV5-1	TRBJ2-7	-	TGCGCCAGCAGTCTTGTGGCGGGTACCTCCTACGAGCAGTACTTC	CASSLVAGTSYEQYF
-	TRBV2	TRBJ2-2	-	TGTGCCAGCAAGGAACAGCTGAACACCGGGGAGCTGTTTTTT	CASKEQLNTGELFF
TRBD1	TRBV18	TRBJ2-7	-	TGTGCCAGCTCACCCACCGGGACAGGGGGAAACTACGAGCAGTACTTC	CASSPTGTGGNYEQYF
-	TRBV6-1	TRBJ1-1	-	TGTGCCATCCAGAGTGAGGGAGGCACTGAAGCTTTCTTT	CAIQSEGGTEAFF
TRBD2	TRBV5-1	TRBJ2-1	-	TGCGCCAGCAGCTTGGCCGGCCGGGGAGGGGATGAGCAGTTCTTC	CASSLAGRGGDEQFF
-	TRBV29-1	TRBJ2-7	-	TGCAGCGTTGAAATCGAACGGGATGCCCTCTCCTACGAGCAGTACTTC	CSVEIERDALSYEQYF
TRBD2	TRBV30	TRBJ2-7	-	TGTGCCTGGTCTAGCGGGAGTACTCACGAGCAGTACTTC	CAWSSGSTHEQYF
-	TRBV29-1	TRBJ1-1	-	TGCAGCGGGATAACAGGTTTTAACACTGAAGCTTTCTTT	CSGITGFNTEAFF
TRBD2	TRBV27	TRBJ2-3	-	TGTGCCAGCAGTTCCAGACTAGCGGGAGTCTCAGCAGATACGCAGTATTTT	CASSSRLAGVSADTQYF
TRBD1	TRBV6-5	TRBJ2-7	-	TGTGCCAGCAGCCGGGACAGGGTCCAGCAGTACTTC	CASSRDRVQQYF
TRBD2	TRBV10-1	TRBJ2-1	few	TGCGCCAGCAGTGATTCTAGCGGGAGTGGGGATGAGCAGTTCTTC	CASSDSSGSGDEQFF
-	TRBV6-2/TRBV6-3	TRBJ1-1	-	TGTGCCAGCAGCGGCACAGGGATATTTGGGAACACTGAAGCTTTCTTT	CASSGTGIFGNTEAFF
-	TRBV28	TRBJ2-5	-	TGTGCCAGCAGTTTATATGGGGGACACCAGTACTTC	CASSLYGGHQYF
TRBD1	TRBV11-1	TRBJ1-1	-	TGTGCCAGCAGCGGGGGACAGAACACGAACACTGAAGCTTTCTTT	CASSGGQNTNTEAFF
-	TRBV28	TRBJ2-1	-	TGTGCCAGCAGTTTAGGGCTAGCAGCCTACAATGAGCAGTTCTTC	CASSLGLAAYNEQFF
-	TRBV25-1	TRBJ2-1	-	TGTGCCAGCAGCCTTCCAGGGGCCGGCAATGAGCAGTTCTTC	CASSLPGAGNEQFF